This TCR beta chain comes out of a study of CXCR3-negative and CXCR3-positive naive CD8 T cells. About the research overall: Every library held about 1.5 +/- 0.3 million TRB reads, and the total came to about 135 million.

TRB cDNA libraries were made by UMI-labeled 5' RACE. No DNA is given; TCRdb re-called the 5' RACE reads and lists each CDR3 protein once. With about 130,000 distinct CDR3 sequences in the sample, the ten largest clones hold roughly 0.31%. The CDR3 sequence is 14 residues long. Germline loops: CDR1 LNHDA, CDR2 SQIVND (reference sequence). Sample: naive CXCR3- CD8+ T cells from blood. Sample subset: CD45RO-CCR7+CD27+CD95- naive CD8+ T cells lacking CXCR3 (TNR3-). The source of this sequence is a human donor in good health. Some clones in this sample may be carry-over from other donors' samples. V usage is TRBV19 and J usage is TRBJ1-5. The CDR3 region is CASKAGFGNQPQHF. Using reference TRBV19 and TRBJ1-5 for the parts outside the CDR3, the full variable domain is DGGITQSPKYLFRKEGQNVTLSCEQNLNHDAMYWYRQDPGQGLRLIYYSQIVNDFQKGDIAEGYSVSREKKESFPLTVTSAQKNPTAFYLCASKAGFGNQPQHFGDGTRLSIL.